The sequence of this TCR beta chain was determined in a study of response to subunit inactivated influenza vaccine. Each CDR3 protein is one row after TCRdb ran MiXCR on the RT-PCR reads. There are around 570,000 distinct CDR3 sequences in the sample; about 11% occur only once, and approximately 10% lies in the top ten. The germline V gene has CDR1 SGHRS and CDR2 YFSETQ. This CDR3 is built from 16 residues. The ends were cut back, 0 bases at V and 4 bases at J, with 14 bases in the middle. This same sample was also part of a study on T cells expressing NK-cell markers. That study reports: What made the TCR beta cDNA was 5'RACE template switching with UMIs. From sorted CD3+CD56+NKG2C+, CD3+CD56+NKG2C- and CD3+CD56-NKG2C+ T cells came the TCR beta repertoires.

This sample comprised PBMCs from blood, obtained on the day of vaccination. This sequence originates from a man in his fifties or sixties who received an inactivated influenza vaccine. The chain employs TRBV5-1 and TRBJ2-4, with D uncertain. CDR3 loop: CASSLVGSAPKNIQYF. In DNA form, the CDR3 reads TGCGCCAGCAGCTTGGTCGGCAGTGCGCCTAAAAACATTCAGTACTTC.